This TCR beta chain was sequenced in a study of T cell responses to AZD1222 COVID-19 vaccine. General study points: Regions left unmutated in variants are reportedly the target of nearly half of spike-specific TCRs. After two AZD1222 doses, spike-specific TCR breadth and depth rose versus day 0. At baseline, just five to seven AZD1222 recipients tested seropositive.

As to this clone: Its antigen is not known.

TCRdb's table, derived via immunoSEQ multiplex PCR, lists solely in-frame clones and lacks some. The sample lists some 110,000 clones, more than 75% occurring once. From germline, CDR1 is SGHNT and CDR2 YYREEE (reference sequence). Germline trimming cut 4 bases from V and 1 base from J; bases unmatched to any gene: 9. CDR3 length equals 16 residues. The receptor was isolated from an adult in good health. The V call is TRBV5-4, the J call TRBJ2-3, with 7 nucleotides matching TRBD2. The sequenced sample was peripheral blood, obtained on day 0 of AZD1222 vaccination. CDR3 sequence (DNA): TGTGCCAGCAGCCGCACCGGGGGGATCGGCACAGATACGCAGTATTTT. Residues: CASSRTGGIGTDTQYF.